This passage covers 14 T cell receptor beta chains from one sample sequenced in a study of blood T cell repertoires in COVID-19. Data came from immunoSEQ multiplex PCR; TCRdb stores just in-frame clones and leaves some out. Of about 280,000 clones listed, 87% are singletons. Sequencing was performed on PBMCs or T cells enriched from blood (not recorded which). These receptors were obtained from a woman aged 40-49 years who had recovered from COVID-19.

This clone was detected only once. The CDR3 sequence is CASSLVNLDTQYF. The CDR3 bases are TGTGCCAGCAGCTTGGTTAACTTAGATACGCAGTATTTT. The V call is TRBV11-3, the J call TRBJ2-3; D gene unclear. There are 13 residues in the CDR3. V was pared by 3 bases and J by 5 bases, with 9 bases between. Germline V gene sequence: CDR1 SGHNT, CDR2 YENEEA.

For the CDR3, the DNA is TGCGCCAGCAGCCAAGATCCGGGACTAGCGCCCCTCACAGATACGCAGTATTTT. Translation gives CASSQDPGLAPLTDTQYF. The chain uses TRBV4-3 and TRBJ2-3; 10 bases are a match to TRBD2. Germline V gene lookup returns CDR1 LGHNA and CDR2 YSLEER. The CDR3 sequence is 18 residues long. Trimming cost V 0 bases and J 2 bases; bases outside gene matches: 8.

In this sample, this clone turned up a few times. V and J are TRBV30 and TRBJ1-1; D might be TRBD1 (6 bases). The CDR3 length is 12 residues. V gave up 5 bases and J gave up 5 bases, with 12 bases separating them. CDR1 and CDR2 from the germline V gene are GTSNPN and SVGIG (reference sequence). The CDR3 loop reads CAWGRGATEAFF. CDR3 in DNA: TGTGCCTGGGGCCGGGGGGCGACTGAAGCTTTCTTT.

The V and J genes are TRBV27 and TRBJ2-7; 13 bases fit TRBD2. CDR3 length: 17 amino acids. Germline CDR1 is MNHEY and CDR2 is SMNVEV (reference sequence). V shed 0 bases, J shed 5 bases, and the junction held 7 bases outside the gene matches. The CDR3: CASSLSWTSGRLDEQYF. As DNA, the CDR3 is TGTGCCAGCAGTTTATCGTGGACTAGCGGGAGACTCGACGAGCAGTACTTC.

This rearrangement joins TRBV4-1 to TRBJ2-1; 9 nucleotides align to TRBD1. The germline CDR1 and CDR2 sequences are MGHRA and YSYEKL. This CDR3 spans 16 amino acids. With V trimmed by 4 bases and J by 6 bases, 10 bases remained unmatched. The CDR3 DNA reads TGCGCCAGCAGCCTACCCTGGGGACAGGGTTCCAATGAGCAGTTCTTC. The encoded protein is CASSLPWGQGSNEQFF.

The chain uses TRBV10-3 and TRBJ2-1, with 7 bases identical to TRBD1. The CDR3 runs 13 residues. Trimming removed 6 bases from V and 5 bases from J; junction bases left unmatched: 4. CDR1 and CDR2 from the germline V gene are ENHRY and SYGVKD. CDR3: CAIRKDRDNEQFF. The CDR3 DNA is TGTGCCATCAGAAAAGACAGGGACAATGAGCAGTTCTTC.

This chain links TRBV7-9 with TRBJ1-3, with D possibly matching TRBD1 (5 bases). With 1 base removed from V and 0 bases from J, the gap between germline ends came to 10 bases. Germline lookup yields CDR1 SEHNR and CDR2 FQNEAQ (reference sequence). The CDR3 is made up of 16 amino acids. This CDR3 is CASSLGGEFSGNTIYF. The CDR3 DNA follows: TGTGCCAGCAGCTTAGGGGGCGAATTCTCTGGAAACACCATATATTTT.

This clone was counted a single time. This sequence joins TRBV2 and TRBJ2-5, with D possibly being TRBD1 (6 bases). Germline V gene sequence: CDR1 SNHLY, CDR2 FYNNEI. This CDR3 region has 15 residues. V was trimmed by 4 bases and J by 4 bases, leaving 16 bases between them. CDR3 protein: CASSGRGRGSETQYF. The CDR3 nucleotides read TGTGCCAGCAGTGGGAGAGGAAGGGGGTCAGAGACCCAGTACTTC.

This sequence joins TRBV7-2 and TRBJ1-4; D might be TRBD1 (5 bases). The CDR3 length is 14 residues. Between the trimmed V and J ends, which lost 0 bases and 3 bases, there was a span of 5 bases. From germline, CDR1 is SGHTA and CDR2 FQGNSA. The CDR3 DNA follows: TGTGCCAGCAGCTTAGCAGGGGCTAATGAAAAACTGTTTTTT. Protein: CASSLAGANEKLFF.

The J gene is TRBJ1-4, the V gene TRBV6-5; 7 bases fit TRBD1. Germline assignment: CDR1 MNHEY and CDR2 SVGAGI. With 4 bases clipped from V and 4 bases from J, the junction kept 6 bases outside the gene matches. CDR3 length: 15 amino acids. The CDR3 DNA follows: TGTGCCAGCAGTTTCGGACAGGAGTTTAATGAAAAACTGTTTTTT. It translates to CASSFGQEFNEKLFF.

The chain carries TRBV6-1 and TRBJ1-4, with D tentatively TRBD1 (6 bases). Trimming pared 5 bases from V and 2 bases from J, leaving 9 bases between. The CDR3 extends over 14 amino acids. The V gene's germline CDR1 is MNHNS and CDR2 SASEGT. The DNA for the CDR3 is TGTGCCAGCAGTTTGGGGGCGACTAATGAAAAACTGTTTTTT. Translating it yields CASSLGATNEKLFF.

The chain joins TRBV6-6 to TRBJ2-1; maybe TRBD1 (5 bases). The V end was cut by 7 bases, the J end by 6 bases, with 19 bases between. This CDR3 is built from 15 residues. Germline CDR1 MNHNY, CDR2 SVGAGI (reference sequence). Written as DNA, the CDR3 is TGTGCCAGCACAGATCCAGCAACAGGATCCAATGAGCAGTTCTTC. Translation: CASTDPATGSNEQFF.

The chain is built from TRBV5-1 and TRBJ1-2, with 7 bases that match TRBD1. The CDR3 covers 12 residues. The trim removed 4 bases at V and 7 bases at J, leaving 4 bases unmatched. CDR1 and CDR2 (germline): SGHRS, YFSETQ. The CDR3 is CASSPGTAGYTF. The CDR3 DNA sequence: TGCGCCAGCAGCCCGGGGACAGCTGGCTACACCTTC.

The chain carries TRBV15 and TRBJ2-6; D may be TRBD1 (6 bases). The CDR3 is 14 amino acids. The germline CDR1 and CDR2 sequences are LNHNV and YYDKDF (reference sequence). V was pared by 3 bases and J by 3 bases, with 6 bases between. CDR3 residues: CATSRDSGANVLTF. In DNA form, the CDR3 reads TGTGCCACCAGCAGGGACAGTGGGGCCAACGTCCTGACTTTC.